The source of this TCR beta chain is a study of cytomegalovirus exposure and HLA in healthy donors. The PCR made use of 60 Vbeta and 13 Jbeta primers. Methods used by the authors: Later analysis identified tens of millions of unique TCR beta chains, 9 million to 12 million shared. Method: immunoSEQ multiplex PCR; TCRdb's copy keeps in-frame clones and lacks some. V and J calls and clone size follow that table, whereas D and trimming were derived from the DNA. Of around 91,000 clones listed, 78% are singletons. About this clone itself: What it binds is unknown.

Study-level results: Apart from CMV serostatus, no immune exposure information was available. As was reported, the classifier diagnosed cytomegalovirus status with high specificity and sensitivity. Earlier analysis yielded a pattern in which most TCR beta V segments were productive about 90% or about 30% of the time.

The clonotype comes from a male donor in good health and CMV-seropositive. Material: PBMCs.

CDR3 region: CASMKGVGEKLFF. CDR3 DNA sequence: TGTGCCAGCATGAAAGGGGTCGGGGAAAAACTGTTTTTT. The chain has TRBV2 and TRBJ1-4, with a weak D call TRBD1 (5 bases). Trimming shortened V by 7 bases and J by 8 bases, and 14 bases separated the two germline ends. The CDR3 extends over 13 amino acids. Germline CDR1 and CDR2: SNHLY and FYNNEI.